These 9 T cell receptor beta chains were all obtained from the same sample, sequenced in a study of lymphopenia after photon versus proton radiotherapy. Libraries were prepared by immunoSEQ multiplex PCR; TCRdb keeps only in-frame clonotypes and omits some of them. The table has 83,000 or so clones, about 83% seen once. The input for sequencing was peripheral blood, taken from a patient treated with proton-based radiotherapy. The receptors here all came from a man aged 60 to 69 with pancreatic cancer.

This clone turned up a few times. This chain connects TRBV15 to TRBJ2-1, with D perhaps matching TRBD1 or TRBD2 (5 bases each). Per the germline V gene, CDR1 is LNHNV and CDR2 is YYDKDF (reference sequence). V was trimmed by 1 base and J by 4 bases, leaving 11 bases between them. The CDR3 sequence is 15 residues long. The DNA of the CDR3 is TGTGCCACCAGCAGAGTCGGGGACCAGTACAATGAGCAGTTCTTC. Protein product: CATSRVGDQYNEQFF. Full variable domain (outside the CDR3, taken from reference TRBV15 and TRBJ2-1): DAMVIQNPRYQVTQFGKPVTLSCSQTLNHNVMYWYQQKSSQAPKLLFHYYDKDFNNEADTPDNFQSRRPNTSFCFLDIRSPGLGDTAMYLCATSRVGDQYNEQFFGPGTRLTVL.

This clone has only a few counts. The rearrangement links TRBV19 to TRBJ2-3; D is tentatively TRBD1 or TRBD2 (6 bases each). The V gene lost 3 bases and the J gene lost 4 bases, with 23 bases spanning the gap. This CDR3 spans 18 amino acids. Germline-derived CDR1 and CDR2 are LNHDA and SQIVND (reference sequence). The CDR3 DNA sequence: TGTGCCAGTAGTATTCGACTAGGGGGAGGTTCCCCCGCAGATACGCAGTATTTT. Translated, it gives CASSIRLGGGSPADTQYF. Complete variable domain (other parts from reference TRBV19 and TRBJ2-3): DGGITQSPKYLFRKEGQNVTLSCEQNLNHDAMYWYRQDPGQGLRLIYYSQIVNDFQKGDIAEGYSVSREKKESFPLTVTSAQKNPTAFYLCASSIRLGGGSPADTQYFGPGTRLTVL.

The chain recombines TRBV10-3 with TRBJ2-7, with 7 bases lining up with TRBD1. The J segment lost 1 base and the V segment lost 3 bases, leaving 12 bases of the junction unmatched. The length of the CDR3 is 17 residues. Per germline, CDR1 ENHRY and CDR2 SYGVKD. The CDR3 region is CAISDPVGTALSYEQYF. CDR3 DNA: TGTGCCATCAGTGACCCCGTTGGGACAGCCCTTTCCTACGAGCAGTACTTC.

V is TRBV19 and J is TRBJ1-1; D may be TRBD1 (5 bases). V lost 5 bases and J 4 bases, leaving 11 bases between the germline ends. Germline V gene data show CDR1 as LNHDA and CDR2 as SQIVND (reference sequence). This CDR3 has 13 amino acids. The CDR3 sequence: CASSVRGSTEAFF. The CDR3 coding sequence is TGTGCCAGTAGTGTTCGGGGGAGCACTGAAGCTTTCTTT. Full variable domain (remainder filled in from reference TRBV19 and TRBJ1-1): DGGITQSPKYLFRKEGQNVTLSCEQNLNHDAMYWYRQDPGQGLRLIYYSQIVNDFQKGDIAEGYSVSREKKESFPLTVTSAQKNPTAFYLCASSVRGSTEAFFGQGTRLTVV.

The chain combines TRBV27 with TRBJ2-7; D uncertain. Germline V CDR1 and CDR2: MNHEY, SMNVEV (reference sequence). The germline V and J ends were trimmed by 2 bases and 1 base, with 12 bases remaining between them. The CDR3 spans 15 residues. The CDR3 loop is CASSLRTENSYEQYF. CDR3 sequence (DNA): TGTGCCAGCAGTTTAAGGACGGAGAATTCCTACGAGCAGTACTTC.

V gene TRBV10-3 combines with J gene TRBJ2-7; 7 positions agree with TRBD1. The CDR3 is 14 amino acids. Per germline, CDR1 ENHRY and CDR2 SYGVKD. V lost 2 bases, J lost 1 base, and 2 bases stayed unmatched. The CDR3 spells CAISEGRGSYEQYF. CDR3 DNA: TGTGCCATCAGTGAGGGCAGGGGGTCCTACGAGCAGTACTTC.

The V and J genes are TRBV7-9 and TRBJ1-1; no reliable D call. V shed 5 bases and J shed 5 bases, with 12 bases lying between them. CDR1 is SEHNR, CDR2 FQNEAQ, per germline (reference sequence). The length of the CDR3 is 13 residues. The chain's CDR3 is CASSLSVRTEAFF. CDR3 nucleotides: TGTGCCAGCAGCCTGAGTGTGCGTACTGAAGCTTTCTTT.

This chain links TRBV11-2 with TRBJ2-6; D possibly corresponds to TRBD1 (5 bases). Trimming removed 2 bases at V and 7 bases at J, with 15 bases between. CDR1 SGHAT and CDR2 FQNNGV come from the germline V gene. The CDR3 is made up of 16 amino acids. CDR3 DNA: TGTGCCAGCAGCTTAACCGAAACAGGCATTGCCAACGTCCTGACTTTC. This gives the protein CASSLTETGIANVLTF.

This clone was picked up one time. The V call is TRBV19, the J call TRBJ2-7, with D perhaps TRBD1 or TRBD2 (5 bases each). The germline V gene has CDR1 LNHDA and CDR2 SQIVND (reference sequence). Trimming shortened V by 1 base and J by 2 bases, and 12 bases separated the two germline ends. CDR3 length equals 15 residues. In nucleotides, the CDR3 is TGTGCCAGTAGTATAGGGGGACGGCCTCCCTACGAGCAGTACTTC. Its translation: CASSIGGRPPYEQYF.